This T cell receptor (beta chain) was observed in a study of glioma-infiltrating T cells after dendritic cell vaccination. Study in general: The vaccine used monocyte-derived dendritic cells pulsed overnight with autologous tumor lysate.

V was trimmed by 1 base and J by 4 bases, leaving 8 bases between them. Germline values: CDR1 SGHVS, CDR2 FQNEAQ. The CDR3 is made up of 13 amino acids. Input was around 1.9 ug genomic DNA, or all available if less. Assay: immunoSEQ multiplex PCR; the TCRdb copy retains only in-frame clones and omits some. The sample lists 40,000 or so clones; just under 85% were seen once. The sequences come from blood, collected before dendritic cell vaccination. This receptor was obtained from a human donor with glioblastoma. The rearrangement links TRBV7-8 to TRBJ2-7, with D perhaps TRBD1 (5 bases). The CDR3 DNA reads TGTGCCAGCAGCTTAGAGCAGGGATACGAGCAGTACTTC. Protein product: CASSLEQGYEQYF.